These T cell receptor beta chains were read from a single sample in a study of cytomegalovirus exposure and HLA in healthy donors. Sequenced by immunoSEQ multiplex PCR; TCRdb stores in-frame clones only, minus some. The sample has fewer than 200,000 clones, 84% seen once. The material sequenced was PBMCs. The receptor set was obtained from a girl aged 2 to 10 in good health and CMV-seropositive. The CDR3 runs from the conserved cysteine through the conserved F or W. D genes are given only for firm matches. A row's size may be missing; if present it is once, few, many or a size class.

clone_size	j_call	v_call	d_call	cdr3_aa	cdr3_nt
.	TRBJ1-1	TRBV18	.	CASSPPERGKNTEAFF	TGTGCCAGCTCACCACCGGAACGGGGGAAGAACACTGAAGCTTTCTTT
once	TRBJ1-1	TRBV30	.	CAWSVGHTNTEAFF	TGTGCCTGGAGTGTTGGACATACGAACACTGAAGCTTTCTTT
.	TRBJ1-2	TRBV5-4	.	CASSLREGLNGYTF	TGTGCCAGCAGCTTGAGGGAGGGTTTGAATGGCTACACCTTC
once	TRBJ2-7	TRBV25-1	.	CASSLAYEQYF	TGTGCCAGCAGTTTAGCCTACGAGCAGTACTTC
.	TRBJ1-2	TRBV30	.	CAWSVHPTSNYGYTF	TGTGCCTGGAGTGTACACCCGACTTCTAACTATGGCTACACCTTC
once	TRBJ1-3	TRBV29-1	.	CSVKSLYGNTIYF	TGCAGCGTTAAAAGTCTATATGGAAACACCATATATTTT
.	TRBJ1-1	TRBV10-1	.	CASSPTRGGNTEAFF	TGCGCCAGCTCCCCTACCAGGGGCGGGAACACTGAAGCTTTCTTT
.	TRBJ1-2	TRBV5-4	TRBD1	CASSLDVGQGSGYTF	TGTGCCAGCAGCTTGGATGTAGGACAGGGGTCCGGCTACACCTTC
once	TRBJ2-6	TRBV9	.	CASSVERASGANVLTF	TGTGCCAGCAGCGTAGAGAGGGCGTCTGGGGCCAACGTCCTGACTTTC
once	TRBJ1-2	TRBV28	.	CASRVHQGGGYTF	TGTGCCAGCAGGGTACATCAGGGAGGGGGCTACACCTTC
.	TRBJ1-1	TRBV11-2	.	CASSPGAYGEAFF	TGTGCCAGCAGCCCAGGGGCATACGGTGAAGCTTTCTTT
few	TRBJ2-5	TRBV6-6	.	CASSYQGRYQETQYF	TGTGCCAGCAGTTACCAGGGGCGGTACCAAGAGACCCAGTACTTC
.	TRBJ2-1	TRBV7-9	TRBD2	CASSDPLARVSYNEQFF	TGTGCCAGCAGCGACCCACTAGCGAGGGTCTCCTACAATGAGCAGTTCTTC
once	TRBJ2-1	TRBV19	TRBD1	CASRTTGLGYNEQFF	TGTGCCAGTAGGACGACAGGGCTCGGGTACAATGAGCAGTTCTTC
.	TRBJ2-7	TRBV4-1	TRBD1	CASSHRTGTDTYEQYF	TGCGCCAGCAGCCACCGCACCGGGACAGATACCTACGAGCAGTACTTC
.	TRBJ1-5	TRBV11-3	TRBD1	CASSLGGDQPQHF	TGTGCCAGCAGCCTAGGGGGCGATCAGCCCCAGCATTTT
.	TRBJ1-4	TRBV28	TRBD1	CASRETGGDSSSNEKLFF	TGTGCCAGCAGGGAAACAGGGGGGGATTCGTCGTCTAATGAAAAACTGTTTTTT
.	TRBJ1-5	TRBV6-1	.	CASSGSASQPQHF	TGTGCCAGCAGTGGCTCCGCCAGTCAGCCCCAGCATTTT
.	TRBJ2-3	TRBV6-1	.	CASSEQGFTDTQYF	TGTGCCAGCAGTGAGCAGGGTTTCACAGATACGCAGTATTTT
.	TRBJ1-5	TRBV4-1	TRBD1	CASSHLGTGNQPQHF	TGCGCCAGCAGCCACCTTGGGACAGGCAATCAGCCCCAGCATTTT
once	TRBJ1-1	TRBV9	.	CASSHPLENPMNTEAFF	TGTGCCAGCAGCCATCCCCTGGAGAACCCCATGAACACTGAAGCTTTCTTT
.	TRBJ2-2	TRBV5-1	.	CASSLVGARMGTGELFF	TGCGCCAGCAGCTTGGTGGGGGCACGAATGGGCACCGGGGAGCTGTTTTTT
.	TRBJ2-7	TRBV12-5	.	CASGLQGEQYF	TGTGCTAGTGGACTCCAGGGCGAGCAGTACTTC
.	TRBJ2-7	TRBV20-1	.	CSAHGPYEQYF	TGCAGTGCTCACGGTCCCTACGAGCAGTACTTC
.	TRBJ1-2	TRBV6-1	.	CASSPTRGDGYTF	TGTGCCAGCAGTCCAACCAGGGGCGACGGCTACACCTTC
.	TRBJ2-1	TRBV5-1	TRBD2	CASSLGLAGLNEQFF	TGCGCCAGCAGCCTGGGACTAGCGGGGCTCAATGAGCAGTTCTTC
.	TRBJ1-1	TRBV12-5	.	CASGLGAEAFF	TGTGCTAGTGGTTTGGGAGCTGAAGCTTTCTTT
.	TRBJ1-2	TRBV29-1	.	CSVDRPVKYGYTF	TGCAGCGTTGACAGGCCCGTGAAGTATGGCTACACCTTC
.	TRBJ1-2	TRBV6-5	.	CASSYSYGNYGYTF	TGTGCCAGCAGTTACTCGTACGGTAACTATGGCTACACCTTC
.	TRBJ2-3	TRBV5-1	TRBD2	CASGGGSGRTDTQYF	TGCGCCAGCGGAGGAGGGAGCGGGAGGACAGATACGCAGTATTTT
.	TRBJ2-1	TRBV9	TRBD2	CASSVLAGDNEQFF	TGTGCCAGCAGCGTTTTAGCGGGAGACAATGAGCAGTTCTTC
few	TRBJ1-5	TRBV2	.	CASQDGRNNQPQHF	TGTGCCAGCCAAGATGGGCGAAACAATCAGCCCCAGCATTTT
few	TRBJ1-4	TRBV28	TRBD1	CASSFVGGANNEKLFF	TGTGCCAGCAGTTTTGTAGGGGGCGCAAACAATGAAAAACTGTTTTTT
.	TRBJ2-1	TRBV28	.	CASSFGSSLYNEQFF	TGTGCCAGCAGTTTCGGTTCTAGTCTCTACAATGAGCAGTTCTTC
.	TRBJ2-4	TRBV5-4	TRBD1	CASSLSRDRPRIQYF	TGTGCCAGCAGCTTGTCCCGGGACAGGCCACGGATTCAGTACTTC
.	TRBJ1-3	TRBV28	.	CASLGWQGDGNTIYF	TGTGCCAGCCTCGGATGGCAGGGCGATGGAAACACCATATATTTT
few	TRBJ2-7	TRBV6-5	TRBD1	CASSWDSYEQYF	TGTGCCAGCAGCTGGGACAGCTACGAGCAGTACTTC
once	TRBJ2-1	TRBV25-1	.	CASSEFGSYNEQFF	TGTGCCAGCAGTGAATTCGGCTCCTACAATGAGCAGTTCTTC
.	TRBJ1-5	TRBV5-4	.	CASSTVPISNQPQHF	TGTGCCAGCAGCACAGTACCGATTAGCAATCAGCCCCAGCATTTT
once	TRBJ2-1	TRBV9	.	CASSVGGNPSYNEQFF	TGTGCCAGCAGCGTAGGCGGAAACCCCTCCTACAATGAGCAGTTCTTC
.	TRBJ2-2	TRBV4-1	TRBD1	CASSHSGQGAGELFF	TGCGCCAGCAGCCACTCCGGACAGGGGGCCGGGGAGCTGTTTTTT
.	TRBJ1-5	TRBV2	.	CASRRDFNQPQHF	TGTGCCAGCAGGAGGGACTTCAATCAGCCCCAGCATTTT
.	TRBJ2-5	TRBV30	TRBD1	CACIAHHRGREQYF	TGTGCCTGCATAGCCCATCACAGGGGGCGAGAGCAGTACTTC
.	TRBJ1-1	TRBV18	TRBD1	CASSPLLTGANTEAFF	TGTGCCAGCTCACCACTTTTGACAGGGGCGAACACTGAAGCTTTCTTT
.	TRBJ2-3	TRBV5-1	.	CASSLRLKSTDTQYF	TGCGCCAGCAGCTTGAGACTGAAGAGCACAGATACGCAGTATTTT
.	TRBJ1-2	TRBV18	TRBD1	CASSPDRERGYTF	TGTGCCAGCTCACCTGACAGGGAACGGGGCTACACCTTC
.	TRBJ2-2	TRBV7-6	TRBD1	CASSSRDRSAGELFF	TGTGCCAGCAGCTCACGGGACAGGTCCGCCGGGGAGCTGTTTTTT
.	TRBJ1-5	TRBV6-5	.	CASSPGAYQPQHF	TGTGCCAGCAGTCCAGGGGCTTATCAGCCCCAGCATTTT
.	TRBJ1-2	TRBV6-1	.	CASSVTGADGYTF	TGTGCCAGCAGTGTTACAGGAGCCGATGGCTACACCTTC
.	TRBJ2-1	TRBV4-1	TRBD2	CASSRRLAGGSGEQFF	TGCGCCAGCAGCCGCCGACTAGCGGGAGGAAGTGGTGAGCAGTTCTTC